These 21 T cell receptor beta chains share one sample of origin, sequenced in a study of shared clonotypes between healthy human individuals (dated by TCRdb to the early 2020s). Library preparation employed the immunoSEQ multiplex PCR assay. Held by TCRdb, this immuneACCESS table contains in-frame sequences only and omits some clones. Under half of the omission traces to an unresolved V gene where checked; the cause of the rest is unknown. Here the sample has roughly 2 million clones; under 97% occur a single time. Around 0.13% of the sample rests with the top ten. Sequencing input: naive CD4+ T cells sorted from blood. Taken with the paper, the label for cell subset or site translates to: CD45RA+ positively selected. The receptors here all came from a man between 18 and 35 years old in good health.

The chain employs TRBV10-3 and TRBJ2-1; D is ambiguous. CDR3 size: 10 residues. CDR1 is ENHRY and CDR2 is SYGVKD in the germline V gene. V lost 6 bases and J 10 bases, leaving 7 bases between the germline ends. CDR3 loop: CAIRGDEQFF. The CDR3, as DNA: TGTGCCATCAGGGGCGACGAGCAGTTCTTC.

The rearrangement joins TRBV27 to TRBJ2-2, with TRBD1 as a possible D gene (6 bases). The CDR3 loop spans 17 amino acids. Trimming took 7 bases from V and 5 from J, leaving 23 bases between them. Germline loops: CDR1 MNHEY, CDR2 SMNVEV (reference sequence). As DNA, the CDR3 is TGTGCCAGCATGGCAGGGGAATGGGTGGGGATAACCGGGGAGCTGTTTTTT. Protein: CASMAGEWVGITGELFF.

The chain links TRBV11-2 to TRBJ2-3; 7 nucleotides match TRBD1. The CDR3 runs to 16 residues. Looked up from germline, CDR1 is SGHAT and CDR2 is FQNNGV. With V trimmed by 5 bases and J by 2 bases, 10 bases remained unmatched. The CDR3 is CASSDRDRINTDTQYF. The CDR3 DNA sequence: TGTGCCAGCAGCGACCGGGACAGAATCAACACAGATACGCAGTATTTT.

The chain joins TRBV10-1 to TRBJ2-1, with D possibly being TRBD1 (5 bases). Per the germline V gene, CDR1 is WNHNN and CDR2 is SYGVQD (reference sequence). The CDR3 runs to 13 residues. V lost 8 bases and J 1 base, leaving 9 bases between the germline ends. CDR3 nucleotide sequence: TGCGCCAGCGCCAGGGATTCCTACAATGAGCAGTTCTTC. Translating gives CASARDSYNEQFF.

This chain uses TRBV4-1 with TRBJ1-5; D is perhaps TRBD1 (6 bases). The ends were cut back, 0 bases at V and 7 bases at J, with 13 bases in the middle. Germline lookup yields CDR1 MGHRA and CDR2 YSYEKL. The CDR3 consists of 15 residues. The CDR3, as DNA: TGCGCCAGCAGCCAAGATGGCAGGGGATTGCAGCCCCAGCATTTT. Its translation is CASSQDGRGLQPQHF.

The CDR3 bases are TGTGCCATCAGTGAGCAGAACTCCCTAGTGGTCCAAGAGACCCAGTACTTC. Protein product: CAISEQNSLVVQETQYF. The V call is TRBV10-3, the J call TRBJ2-5; D uncertain. The CDR3 sequence is 17 residues long. Germline assignment: CDR1 ENHRY and CDR2 SYGVKD. Deletions cut 2 bases from V and 1 base from J, with 17 bases between.

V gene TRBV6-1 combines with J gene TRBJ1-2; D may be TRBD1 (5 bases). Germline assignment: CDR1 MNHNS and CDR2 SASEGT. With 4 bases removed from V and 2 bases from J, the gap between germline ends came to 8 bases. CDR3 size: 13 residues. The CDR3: CASSVTGNYGYTF. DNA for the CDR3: TGTGCCAGCAGTGTAACAGGAAACTATGGCTACACCTTC.

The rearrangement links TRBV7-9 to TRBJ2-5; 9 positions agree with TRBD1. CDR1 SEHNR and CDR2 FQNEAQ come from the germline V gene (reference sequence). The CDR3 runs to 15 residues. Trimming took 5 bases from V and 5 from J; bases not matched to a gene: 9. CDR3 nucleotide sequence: TGTGCCAGCAGCACCCGGGACAGGGCAGGGGAGACCCAGTACTTC. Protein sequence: CASSTRDRAGETQYF.

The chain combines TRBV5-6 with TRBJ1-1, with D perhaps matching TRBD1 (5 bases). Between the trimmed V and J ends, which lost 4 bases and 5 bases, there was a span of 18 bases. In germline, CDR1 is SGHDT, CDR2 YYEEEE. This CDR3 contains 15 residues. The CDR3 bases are TGTGCCAGCAGCCCTCGAGGCAGGGTAGGGACTGAAGCTTTCTTT. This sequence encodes CASSPRGRVGTEAFF.

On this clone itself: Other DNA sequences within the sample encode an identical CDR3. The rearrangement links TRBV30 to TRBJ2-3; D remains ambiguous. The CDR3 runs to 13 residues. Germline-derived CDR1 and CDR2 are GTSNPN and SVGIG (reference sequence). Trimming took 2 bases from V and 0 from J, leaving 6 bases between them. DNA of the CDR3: TGTGCCTGGAGTTCAGGTAGCACAGATACGCAGTATTTT. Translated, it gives CAWSSGSTDTQYF.

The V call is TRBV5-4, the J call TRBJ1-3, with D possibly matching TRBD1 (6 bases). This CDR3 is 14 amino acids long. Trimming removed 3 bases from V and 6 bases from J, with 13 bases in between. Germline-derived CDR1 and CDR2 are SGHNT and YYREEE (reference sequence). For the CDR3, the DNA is TGTGCCAGCAGCTCCCCAGGGGTTGAAAACACCATATATTTT. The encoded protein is CASSSPGVENTIYF.

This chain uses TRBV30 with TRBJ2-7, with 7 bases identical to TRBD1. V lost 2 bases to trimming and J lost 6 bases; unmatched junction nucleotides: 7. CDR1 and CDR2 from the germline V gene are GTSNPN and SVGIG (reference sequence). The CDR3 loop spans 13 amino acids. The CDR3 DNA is TGTGCCTGGAGTAACAGGGGATCGGGCGAGCAGTACTTC. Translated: CAWSNRGSGEQYF.

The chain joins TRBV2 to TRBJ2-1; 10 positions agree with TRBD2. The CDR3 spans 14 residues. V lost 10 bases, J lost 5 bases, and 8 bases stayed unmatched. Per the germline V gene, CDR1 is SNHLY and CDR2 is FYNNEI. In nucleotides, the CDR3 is TGTGCCATACCTTCGGGACTAGCGAACAATGAGCAGTTCTTC. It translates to CAIPSGLANNEQFF.

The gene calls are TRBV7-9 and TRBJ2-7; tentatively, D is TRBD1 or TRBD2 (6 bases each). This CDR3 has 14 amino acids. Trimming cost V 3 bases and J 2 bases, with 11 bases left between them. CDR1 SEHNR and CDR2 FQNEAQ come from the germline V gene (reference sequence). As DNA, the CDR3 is TGTGCCAGCAGCTTCGGGGGCGCCCCCTACGAGCAGTACTTC. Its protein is CASSFGGAPYEQYF.

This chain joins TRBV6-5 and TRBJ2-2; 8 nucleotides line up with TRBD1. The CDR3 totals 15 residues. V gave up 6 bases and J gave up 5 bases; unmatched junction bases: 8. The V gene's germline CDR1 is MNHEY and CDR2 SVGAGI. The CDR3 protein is CASRSDRDRTGELFF. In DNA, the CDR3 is TGTGCCAGCAGATCGGACAGGGATCGAACCGGGGAGCTGTTTTTT.

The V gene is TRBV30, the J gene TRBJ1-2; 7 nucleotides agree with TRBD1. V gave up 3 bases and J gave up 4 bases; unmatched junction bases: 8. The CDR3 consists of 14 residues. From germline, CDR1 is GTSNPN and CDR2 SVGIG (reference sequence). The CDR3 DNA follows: TGTGCCTGGAGCCCCCCGACAGGGTTCTATGGCTACACCTTC. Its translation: CAWSPPTGFYGYTF.

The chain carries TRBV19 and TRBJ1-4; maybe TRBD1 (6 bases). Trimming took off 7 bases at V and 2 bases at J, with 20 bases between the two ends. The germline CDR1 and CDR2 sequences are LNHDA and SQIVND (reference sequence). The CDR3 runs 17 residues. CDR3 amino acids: CASTSLVVQGTNEKLFF. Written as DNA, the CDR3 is TGTGCCAGTACCTCACTGGTGGTTCAGGGGACTAATGAAAAACTGTTTTTT. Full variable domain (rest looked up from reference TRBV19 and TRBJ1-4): DGGITQSPKYLFRKEGQNVTLSCEQNLNHDAMYWYRQDPGQGLRLIYYSQIVNDFQKGDIAEGYSVSREKKESFPLTVTSAQKNPTAFYLCASTSLVVQGTNEKLFFGSGTQLSVL.

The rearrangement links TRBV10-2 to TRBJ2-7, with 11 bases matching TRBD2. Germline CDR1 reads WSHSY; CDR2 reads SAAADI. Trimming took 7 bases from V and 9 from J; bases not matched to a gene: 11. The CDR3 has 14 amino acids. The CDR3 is CASNARLAGGGQYF. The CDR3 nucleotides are TGCGCCAGCAACGCGCGGCTAGCGGGAGGAGGGCAGTACTTC.

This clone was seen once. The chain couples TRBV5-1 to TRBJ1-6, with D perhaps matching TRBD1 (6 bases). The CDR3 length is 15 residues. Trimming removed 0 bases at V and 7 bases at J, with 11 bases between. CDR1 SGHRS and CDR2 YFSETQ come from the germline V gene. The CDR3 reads CASSLDRVNNSPLHF. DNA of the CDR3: TGCGCCAGCAGCTTGGACAGGGTAAACAATTCACCCCTCCACTTT.

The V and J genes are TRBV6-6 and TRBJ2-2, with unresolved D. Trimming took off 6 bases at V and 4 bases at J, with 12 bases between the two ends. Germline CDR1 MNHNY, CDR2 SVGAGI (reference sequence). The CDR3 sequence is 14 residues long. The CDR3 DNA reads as TGTGCCAGCAGCCGGCAAGATCCCACCGGGGAGCTGTTTTTT. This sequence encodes CASSRQDPTGELFF.

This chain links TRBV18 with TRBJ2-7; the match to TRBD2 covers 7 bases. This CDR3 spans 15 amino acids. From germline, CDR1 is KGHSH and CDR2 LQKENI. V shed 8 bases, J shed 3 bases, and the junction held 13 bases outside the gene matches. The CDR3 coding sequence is TGTGCCAGCCCATCCCCGGCGGGAGCAGTCTACGAGCAGTACTTC. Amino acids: CASPSPAGAVYEQYF.